This TCR beta chain is from a study of blood T cells in healthy people across ages. General study findings and limits: Donor CMV infection status was unknown, possibly confounding age-related changes in expanded clonotypes. PBMCs went unsorted, and a conclusive naive versus antigen-experienced comparison was therefore prevented.

CDR3 length equals 13 residues. Trimming took off 2 bases at V and 5 bases at J, with 13 bases between the two ends. Looked up from germline, CDR1 is DFQATT and CDR2 is SNEGSKA (reference sequence). A remark on this clonotype: What it binds is unknown.

Alongside a J-beta primer mix, a sample-barcoded 5' primer served in a second PCR lasting 7 to 11 cycles. TCRdb reprocessed the 5' RACE reads via MiXCR and lists one record per CDR3 protein. The table lists roughly 1.5 million distinct CDR3 sequences, 42% of them singletons. The V and J genes are TRBV20-1 and TRBJ2-7; D is uncertain. This TCR derives from a woman younger than 35 in good health. The sequenced sample consisted of blood. The CDR3 sequence is CSARFLGSDEQYF. CDR3 bases: TGCAGTGCTAGATTTCTGGGGTCTGACGAGCAGTACTTC.